The 17 T cell receptor beta chains given below trace back to one sample, sequenced in a study of cytomegalovirus exposure and HLA in healthy donors. Measured with immunoSEQ multiplex PCR; TCRdb has only the in-frame clones, and not every one. The table records under 200,000 clones, about 90% of them present only once. Sequenced sample: PBMCs. Every receptor here comes from a woman younger than 30 in good health and CMV-seropositive.

The gene calls are TRBV20-1 and TRBJ2-7; D ambiguous. The CDR3 is 11 residues long. CDR1 is DFQATT, CDR2 SNEGSKA, per germline (reference sequence). V lost 0 bases and J lost 6, with 6 bases in between. CDR3 region: CSARDPSEQYF. DNA of the CDR3: TGCAGTGCTAGAGATCCGTCCGAGCAGTACTTC.

The gene calls are TRBV27 and TRBJ1-2; D is perhaps TRBD1 (5 bases). V lost 5 bases, J lost 5 bases, and 12 bases lay in between. This CDR3 comprises 13 residues. Germline CDR1 and CDR2: MNHEY and SMNVEV (reference sequence). The chain's CDR3 is CASSPPGLYGYTF. In DNA form, the CDR3 reads TGTGCCAGCAGTCCCCCGGGACTTTATGGCTACACCTTC.

This clone was detected a few times. The chain is built from TRBV5-4 and TRBJ2-7; tentatively, D is TRBD2 (5 bases). Trimming pared 0 bases from V and 1 base from J, leaving 11 bases between. The CDR3 loop spans 15 amino acids. Germline CDR1 is SGHNT and CDR2 is YYREEE (reference sequence). The CDR3 sequence: CASSLDGVGSYEQYF. The CDR3 coding sequence is TGTGCCAGCAGCTTGGACGGGGTTGGGTCCTACGAGCAGTACTTC. Together with reference TRBV5-4 and TRBJ2-7, the CDR3 gives the full variable domain: ETGVTQSPTHLIKTRGQQVTLRCSSQSGHNTVSWYQQALGQGPQFIFQYYREEENGRGNFPPRFSGLQFPNYSSELNVNALELDDSALYLCASSLDGVGSYEQYFGPGTRLTVT.

The chain couples TRBV5-1 to TRBJ2-1, with D maybe TRBD2 (5 bases). V lost 0 bases and J lost 3, with 13 bases in between. This CDR3 contains 16 residues. The germline CDR1 and CDR2 sequences are SGHRS and YFSETQ. The CDR3 nucleotides read TGCGCCAGCAGCTTGGAACTGCGGGCTTTCTACAATGAGCAGTTCTTC. This encodes CASSLELRAFYNEQFF.

The J gene is TRBJ2-5, the V gene TRBV4-1; 9 bases map to TRBD2. V gave up 1 base and J gave up 5 bases; unmatched junction bases: 5. CDR3 size: 15 residues. Germline CDR1 and CDR2: MGHRA and YSYEKL. CDR3 sequence (DNA): TGCGCCAGCAGCCAAGTTAGCGGGGGTGTGGAGACCCAGTACTTC. Amino acid sequence: CASSQVSGGVETQYF.

This clone has only one observation. The rearrangement links TRBV7-3 to TRBJ2-1; possibly TRBD2 for D (6 bases). The V and J ends lost 5 bases and 3 bases respectively, with 11 bases between them. CDR1 and CDR2 from the germline V gene are SGHTA and FQGTGA. This CDR3 is built from 14 residues. The CDR3 DNA follows: TGTGCCAGCAGCACTAGCAGCAACTACAATGAGCAGTTCTTC. Its protein is CASSTSSNYNEQFF. The full variable domain, its missing parts supplied by reference TRBV7-3 and TRBJ2-1, is GAGVSQTPSNKVTEKGKYVELRCDPISGHTALYWYRQSLGQGPEFLIYFQGTGAADDSGLPNDRFFAVRPEGSVSTLKIQRTERGDSAVYLCASSTSSNYNEQFFGPGTRLTVL.

This chain uses TRBV6-4 with TRBJ2-3; 8 bases line up with TRBD2. The CDR3 consists of 14 residues. Trimming at V came to 6 bases and at J to 5 bases, leaving 7 bases not matched to a gene. Germline values: CDR1 MRHNA, CDR2 SNTAGT. For the CDR3, the DNA is TGTGCCAGCAGCAGAGCGGGAGAAATAGATACGCAGTATTTT. Its translation: CASSRAGEIDTQYF.

V and J are TRBV7-2 and TRBJ1-1, with D hard to call. V was pared by 6 bases and J by 0 bases, with 8 bases between. The CDR3 sequence is 13 residues long. In germline, CDR1 is SGHTA, CDR2 FQGNSA. Here the CDR3 reads CASSKQVNTEAFF. The CDR3 nucleotides read TGTGCCAGCAGTAAACAAGTGAACACTGAAGCTTTCTTT.

This clone has just a few counts. The rearrangement uses TRBV30 and TRBJ1-4; possible D gene TRBD1, 5 bases. The CDR3 covers 10 residues. The V gene's germline CDR1 is GTSNPN and CDR2 SVGIG (reference sequence). The CDR3 DNA reads TGTGTAGGAGGGGCTGAAAAACTGTTTTTT. Its translation is CVGGAEKLFF. Complete variable domain (other parts from reference TRBV30 and TRBJ1-4): SQTIHQWPATLVQPVGSPLSLECTVEGTSNPNLYWYRQAAGRGLQLLFYSVGIGQISSEVPQNLSASRPQDRQFILSSKKLLLSDSGFYLCVGGAEKLFFGSGTQLSVL.

The chain couples TRBV18 to TRBJ2-7; the match to TRBD2 covers 7 bases. Germline lookup yields CDR1 KGHSH and CDR2 LQKENI. V trimming: 6 bases; J trimming: 3 bases; junction bases outside the gene matches: 2. CDR3 length equals 12 residues. This chain's CDR3 is CASSPGGYEQYF. The CDR3 coding sequence is TGTGCCAGCTCTCCGGGGGGCTACGAGCAGTACTTC.

The gene calls are TRBV11-3 and TRBJ2-1, with a tentative D call TRBD1 (5 bases). The CDR3 is 13 amino acids. Trimming cost V 6 bases and J 9 bases, with 15 bases left between them. Germline-derived CDR1 and CDR2 are SGHNT and YENEEA. The CDR3 sequence is CASSPAGYSEQFF. DNA for the CDR3: TGTGCCAGCAGTCCGGCAGGGTATAGTGAGCAGTTCTTC. The complete variable domain, with remaining parts taken from reference TRBV11-3 and TRBJ2-1, reads EAGVVQSPRYKIIEKKQPVAFWCNPISGHNTLYWYLQNLGQGPELLIRYENEEAVDDSQLPKDRFSAERLKGVDSTLKIQPAELGDSAVYLCASSPAGYSEQFFGPGTRLTVL.

V gene TRBV6-5 combines with J gene TRBJ2-3, with D perhaps matching TRBD1 (7 bases). Germline V gives CDR1 MNHEY, CDR2 SVGAGI. V was pared by 6 bases and J by 2 bases, with 15 bases between. The CDR3 loop spans 15 amino acids. The DNA of the CDR3 is TGTGCCAGCAGGGGGGGACAGTCCACCACAGATACGCAGTATTTT. Residues: CASRGGQSTTDTQYF.

V usage is TRBV6-5 and J usage is TRBJ2-1; 10 positions match TRBD1. This CDR3 is 14 amino acids long. Losses at the gene ends were 5 bases for V and 6 bases for J; bases not matched to a gene: 4. Germline V lookup: CDR1 MNHEY, CDR2 SVGAGI. The CDR3 DNA sequence: TGTGCCAGCAGTGGGACAGGGGCTGGCAATGAGCAGTTCTTC. It translates to CASSGTGAGNEQFF.

The J gene is TRBJ2-2, the V gene TRBV5-6, with D perhaps TRBD1 (6 bases). The CDR3 has 14 amino acids. The ends were cut back, 4 bases at V and 6 bases at J, with 13 bases in the middle. Per the germline V gene, CDR1 is SGHDT and CDR2 is YYEEEE. CDR3 in DNA: TGTGCCAGCAGCGGGGACACCGGGGCCGGGGAGCTGTTTTTT. This translates into CASSGDTGAGELFF.

This clone was observed a single time. The chain combines TRBV5-4 with TRBJ2-7, with D possibly TRBD2 on 6 matching bases. CDR3 length equals 15 residues. The germline gives CDR1 SGHNT, CDR2 YYREEE (reference sequence). The V end lost 1 base, the J end lost 2 bases, and 13 bases lay between the germline ends. CDR3 protein: CASSLRDGGAYEQYF. The CDR3 DNA reads TGTGCCAGCAGCTTGAGGGACGGGGGAGCCTACGAGCAGTACTTC.

The rearrangement joins TRBV19 to TRBJ2-7; 7 bases line up with TRBD2. The CDR3 is 13 residues long. Germline V gene data show CDR1 as LNHDA and CDR2 as SQIVND (reference sequence). V lost 9 bases and J lost 2; bases outside the gene matches: 7. CDR3 sequence (DNA): TGTGCCAGCCGGGGGGACCGAACCTACGAGCAGTACTTC. Translating it yields CASRGDRTYEQYF.

The gene calls are TRBV7-2 and TRBJ2-1; TRBD2 aligns across 15 bases. From germline, CDR1 is SGHTA and CDR2 FQGNSA. The CDR3 has 16 residues. V lost 4 bases to trimming and J lost 9 bases; unmatched junction nucleotides: 7. In DNA form, the CDR3 reads TGTGCCAGCAGCTACCGGACTAGCGGGAGGGGCGGTGAGCAGTTCTTC. Translating gives CASSYRTSGRGGEQFF.